One sample yielded the 21 T cell receptor beta chains listed below, sequenced in a study of identical twins. TCRdb independently ran MiXCR on the 5' RACE reads; one entry per CDR3 protein. The table has hundreds of thousands of distinct CDR3 sequences, over 20% seen once. These sequences were also reported in another study, on T cells expressing NK-cell markers.

The material sequenced was PBMCs. The receptors stem from a woman between 18 and 29 years old in good health.

The rearrangement uses TRBV20-1 and TRBJ1-2, with D uncertain. Germline V lookup: CDR1 DFQATT, CDR2 SNEGSKA (reference sequence). The CDR3 spans 11 residues. The CDR3 protein is CTTRTNYGYTF. In nucleotides, the CDR3 is TGCACCACGCGGACTAACTATGGCTACACCTTC.

A few counts support this clonotype. The chain carries TRBV29-1 and TRBJ2-7; the match to TRBD1 covers 7 bases. V lost 3 bases and J lost 1; bases outside the gene matches: 12. This CDR3 has 16 residues. Per the germline V gene, CDR1 is SQVTM and CDR2 is ANQGSEA. CDR3 nucleotide sequence: TGCAGCGTTGAGGGGACAGAGAGGGGGTATTCCTACGAGCAGTACTTC. Its translation: CSVEGTERGYSYEQYF.

The CDR3 DNA is TGTGCCAGCAGCGTAGGATCAGCGGGGGTAATCTACGAGCAGTACTTC. This encodes CASSVGSAGVIYEQYF. V gene TRBV9 combines with J gene TRBJ2-7, with TRBD2 matching over 8 bases. The trim removed 0 bases at V and 3 bases at J, leaving 8 bases unmatched. The V gene's germline CDR1 is SGDLS and CDR2 YYNGEE. The CDR3 loop spans 16 amino acids.

This clonotype has a handful of counts. The V and J genes are TRBV5-1 and TRBJ2-7; possibly TRBD1 or TRBD2 for D (5 bases each). The CDR3 runs to 14 residues. Germline CDR1 SGHRS, CDR2 YFSETQ. The V and J ends lost 3 bases and 1 base respectively, with 11 bases between them. The CDR3 spells CASSYTGPSYEQYF. The CDR3 nucleotides are TGCGCCAGCAGCTACACGGGGCCTTCCTACGAGCAGTACTTC.

This chain connects TRBV7-8 to TRBJ2-5; TRBD2 agrees at 12 bases. The CDR3 is 17 amino acids. V dropped 5 bases and J dropped 3; count of bases not matched to a gene: 10. CDR1 is SGHVS and CDR2 is FQNEAQ in the germline V gene. In DNA, the CDR3 is TGTGCCAGCAGCCCCTCACCGGGACTAGCGGGTGAAGAGACCCAGTACTTC. Protein product: CASSPSPGLAGEETQYF. Drawing the rest from reference TRBV7-8 and TRBJ2-5, the complete variable domain is GAGVSQSPRYKVAKRGQDVALRCDPISGHVSLFWYQQALGQGPEFLTYFQNEAQLDKSGLPSDRFFAERPEGSVSTLKIQRTQQEDSAVYLCASSPSPGLAGEETQYFGPGTRLLVL.

This clonotype was observed a few times. The chain couples TRBV12-3 or TRBV12-4 to TRBJ2-2; 8 bases agree with TRBD1. The CDR3 has 14 residues. Germline trimming cut 6 bases from V and 5 bases from J; bases unmatched to any gene: 5. In DNA form, the CDR3 reads TGTGCCAGCAGGCCCCAGGGGGCGACCGGGGAGCTGTTTTTT. Amino acids: CASRPQGATGELFF.

There are many counts of this clonotype. V usage is TRBV20-1 and J usage is TRBJ2-3; 8 positions agree with TRBD2. This CDR3 region has 14 residues. The V segment lost 2 bases and the J segment 3 bases; nucleotides outside the gene matches: 4. Germline loops: CDR1 DFQATT, CDR2 SNEGSKA (reference sequence). Here the CDR3 reads CSARRAGATDTQYF. As DNA, the CDR3 is TGCAGTGCTAGAAGAGCGGGAGCGACAGATACGCAGTATTTT.

This clonotype has ten or more counts. This sequence joins TRBV4-2 and TRBJ2-7; D might be TRBD1 or TRBD2, each matching 5 bases. Germline V gene data show CDR1 as LGHNA and CDR2 as YNFKEQ. The V and J ends lost 2 bases and 0 bases respectively, with 8 bases between them. The CDR3 loop spans 14 amino acids. In DNA, the CDR3 is TGTGCCAGCAGCCAACGGGACCGCTCCTACGAGCAGTACTTC. Protein product: CASSQRDRSYEQYF.

This clonotype occurred a few times. The chain has TRBV20-1 and TRBJ1-2; 11 nucleotides agree with TRBD1. The CDR3 totals 13 residues. Germline CDR1 reads DFQATT; CDR2 reads SNEGSKA (reference sequence). The CDR3 loop is CARGTGGGYGYTF. The DNA for the CDR3 is TGCGCTAGGGGGACAGGGGGTGGCTATGGCTACACCTTC.

The rearrangement links TRBV3-1 to TRBJ1-1; D is unclear. This CDR3 comprises 13 residues. V lost 1 base to trimming and J lost 11 bases, with 14 bases between them. Germline V lookup: CDR1 LGHDT, CDR2 YNNKEL (reference sequence). CDR3 protein: CASSQVGRRSAFF. The CDR3 DNA is TGTGCCAGCAGCCAAGTGGGCAGGAGATCGGCTTTCTTT.

The genes are TRBV5-1 and TRBJ1-1, with D tentatively TRBD1 (5 bases). CDR1 is SGHRS and CDR2 is YFSETQ in the germline V gene. This CDR3 has 14 amino acids. Trimming stripped 6 bases from V and 2 bases from J, with 14 bases between. CDR3 DNA: TGCGCCAGCACCCCGGGACGGGTTAACACTGAAGCTTTCTTT. Residues: CASTPGRVNTEAFF.

This clonotype was counted between two and nine times. This chain uses TRBV29-1 with TRBJ2-6; TRBD2 is a possible D gene (6 bases). The V end was cut by 4 bases, the J end by 0 bases, with 10 bases between. The germline V gene has CDR1 SQVTM and CDR2 ANQGSEA. CDR3 length: 15 residues. CDR3: CSVGGDRSGANVLTF. Written as DNA, the CDR3 is TGCAGCGTTGGCGGGGACCGCTCTGGGGCCAACGTCCTGACTTTC.

This clonotype was recorded many times. This chain connects TRBV6-5 to TRBJ2-1; D not certain. Germline lookup yields CDR1 MNHEY and CDR2 SVGAGI. With 0 bases removed from V and 3 bases from J, the gap between germline ends came to 9 bases. CDR3 length: 15 residues. CDR3 coding DNA: TGTGCCAGCAGTTACTCACCGGATTACTACAATGAGCAGTTCTTC. Amino acid sequence: CASSYSPDYYNEQFF.

This chain joins TRBV9 and TRBJ1-1; D remains ambiguous. Germline CDR1 reads SGDLS; CDR2 reads YYNGEE. Trimming shortened V by 3 bases and J by 3 bases, and 12 bases separated the two germline ends. There are 14 residues in the CDR3. DNA of the CDR3: TGTGCCAGCAGCGGGAGTCGTAAATACACTGAAGCTTTCTTT. Its protein is CASSGSRKYTEAFF.

The chain recombines TRBV6-2 or TRBV6-3 with TRBJ2-1, with D possibly being TRBD2 (6 bases). The CDR3 length is 12 residues. Trimming left V 7 bases short and J 9 bases short, with 13 bases between. From germline, CDR1 is MNHEY and CDR2 SVGEGT. CDR3 sequence reads: CASTRGMGEQFF. The CDR3 region has the DNA TGTGCCAGCACTCGCGGGATGGGTGAGCAGTTCTTC.

The V gene is TRBV7-2, the J gene TRBJ2-1; 7 nucleotides line up with TRBD2. With V trimmed by 4 bases and J by 3 bases, 6 bases remained unmatched. Germline V CDR1 and CDR2: SGHTA, FQGNSA. The CDR3 spans 15 residues. CDR3 sequence (DNA): TGTGCCAGCAGCTGGAGCGGGGTTGGCTACAATGAGCAGTTCTTC. Amino acid sequence: CASSWSGVGYNEQFF. Based on the CDR3 plus reference TRBV7-2 and TRBJ2-1, the full variable domain is GAGVSQSPSNKVTEKGKDVELRCDPISGHTALYWYRQSLGQGLEFLIYFQGNSAPDKSGLPSDRFSAERTGGSVSTLTIQRTQQEDSAVYLCASSWSGVGYNEQFFGPGTRLTVL.

The chain recombines TRBV29-1 with TRBJ2-4; possibly TRBD1 for D (6 bases). This CDR3 has 13 amino acids. V gave up 6 bases and J gave up 6 bases, with 15 bases separating them. CDR1 and CDR2 (germline): SQVTM, ANQGSEA. The CDR3 loop reads CSVLRGRGNIQYF. The CDR3 DNA reads TGCAGCGTCCTCAGGGGAAGGGGAAACATTCAGTACTTC.

The chain joins TRBV20-1 to TRBJ2-3; TRBD2 matches at 8 bases. Germline V gene sequence: CDR1 DFQATT, CDR2 SNEGSKA (reference sequence). The CDR3 consists of 14 residues. Unmatched junction bases numbered 4, after V lost 3 bases and J lost 2 bases. The CDR3 DNA reads TGCAGTGCTAGGAGCGGGGGCCTCACAGATACGCAGTATTTT. Translated, it gives CSARSGGLTDTQYF.

This clonotype was detected a few times. The V and J genes are TRBV11-3 and TRBJ2-3; 7 bases map to TRBD1. This CDR3 is 15 amino acids long. CDR1 is SGHNT, CDR2 YENEEA, per germline. Trimming took 2 bases from V and 4 from J; bases not matched to a gene: 6. DNA of the CDR3: TGTGCCAGCAGCTTACGGCAGGGGGTTTCAGATACGCAGTATTTT. Its protein is CASSLRQGVSDTQYF.

The genes are TRBV4-2 and TRBJ2-1; D assignment may be TRBD1 or TRBD2 (5 bases each). Germline assignment: CDR1 LGHNA and CDR2 YNFKEQ. The V end lost 6 bases, the J end lost 9 bases, and 9 bases lay between the germline ends. CDR3 length: 11 amino acids. This CDR3 reads CASRFGGEQFF. The CDR3 DNA reads TGTGCCAGCAGGTTTGGGGGTGAGCAGTTCTTC.

This clonotype was seen a handful of times. In DNA, the CDR3 is TGCGCCAGCAGCTTGACTTTGGCGGGCGCTACCTACGAGCAGTACTTC. Amino acid sequence: CASSLTLAGATYEQYF. The genes are TRBV5-1 and TRBJ2-7; possible D gene TRBD2, 5 bases. The germline CDR1 and CDR2 sequences are SGHRS and YFSETQ. The CDR3 covers 16 residues. Trimming stripped 1 base from V and 2 bases from J, with 16 bases between.